This T cell receptor (beta chain) was captured in a study of metastatic and nonmetastatic thyroid tumors. V lost 4 bases, J lost 1 base, and 3 bases stayed unmatched. This CDR3 is 14 amino acids long. Germline V gene lookup returns CDR1 MNHNS and CDR2 SASEGT. Many counts were recorded for this clone. Using MiXCR, TCRdb reanalyzed the PCR reads. Altogether fewer than 35,000 clones are present, approximately 20% being singletons, with the ten largest covering roughly a tenth. Among the patients, none had received any treatment before thyroid surgery. The sample taken for sequencing was blood. The receptor was isolated from a female donor with papillary thyroid cancer or a benign thyroid nodule (not recorded which). Some clones in this sample may be carry-over from other donors' samples. The chain carries TRBV6-1 and TRBJ1-1; 7 nucleotides match TRBD1. This chain's CDR3 is CASSGQGSNTEAFF. CDR3 sequence (DNA): TGTGCCAGCAGTGGACAGGGCTCGAACACTGAAGCTTTCTTT.